This T cell receptor beta chain was obtained from a study of cytomegalovirus exposure and HLA in healthy donors. Study context: The Caucasian-associated ancestry cluster held over 65% of approximately 400 genotyped donors.

As regards this clone: Antigen unknown.

The PCR used 60 Vbeta and 13 Jbeta primers. The protocol was immunoSEQ multiplex PCR, while the TCRdb copy is restricted to in-frame clones and leaves out a portion. The data hold about 200,000 clones, with about 85% observed a single time. General observations from the study: A later analysis reportedly identified an Asian-associated ancestry cluster as carrying fewer N-insertions than the approximately 710-donor mean. There were some public TCRs occurring in many donors, but most TCR sequences were rare.

The CDR3 length is 15 residues. Germline V gene data show CDR1 as SGHTA and CDR2 as FQGTGA. V was shortened by 5 bases and J by 6 bases, with 17 bases between the two germline ends. Sequencing used PBMCs. This TCR was recovered from a woman aged 50 to 60 in good health and CMV-seronegative. This chain links TRBV7-3 with TRBJ2-1; D might be TRBD2 (5 bases). The CDR3 is CASSRSGGLGNEQFF. The CDR3 coding sequence is TGTGCCAGCAGCCGCAGCGGCGGCTTGGGCAATGAGCAGTTCTTC. Full variable domain (missing parts from reference TRBV7-3 and TRBJ2-1): GAGVSQTPSNKVTEKGKYVELRCDPISGHTALYWYRQSLGQGPEFLIYFQGTGAADDSGLPNDRFFAVRPEGSVSTLKIQRTERGDSAVYLCASSRSGGLGNEQFFGPGTRLTVL.